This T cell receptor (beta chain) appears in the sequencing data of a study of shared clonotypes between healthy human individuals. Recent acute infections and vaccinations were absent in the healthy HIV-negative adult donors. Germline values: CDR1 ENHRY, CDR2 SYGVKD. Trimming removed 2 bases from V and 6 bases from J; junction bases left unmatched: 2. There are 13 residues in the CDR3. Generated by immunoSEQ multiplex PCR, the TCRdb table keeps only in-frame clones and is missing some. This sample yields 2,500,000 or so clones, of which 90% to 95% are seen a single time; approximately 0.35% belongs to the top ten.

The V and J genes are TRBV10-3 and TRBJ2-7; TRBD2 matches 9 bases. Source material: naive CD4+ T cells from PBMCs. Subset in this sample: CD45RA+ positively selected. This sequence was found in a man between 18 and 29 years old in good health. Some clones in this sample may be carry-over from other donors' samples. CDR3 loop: CAISERLAAEQYF. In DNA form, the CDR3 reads TGTGCCATCAGTGAGCGACTAGCGGCCGAGCAGTACTTC.